This T cell receptor beta chain stems from a study of cytomegalovirus exposure and HLA in healthy donors. For the study at large: Genotyping of under 500 donors showed that 80% to 85% belonged to the Caucasian-associated ancestry cluster.

Study findings and constraints: Reports indicate that TCR beta sequences accurately predicted the HLA-A and HLA-B alleles of most subjects. An analysis done earlier found most TCR beta V segments productive about 90% or about 30% of the time.

Losses at the gene ends were 5 bases for V and 4 bases for J; bases not matched to a gene: 8. Germline V lookup: CDR1 MNHEY, CDR2 SMNVEV (reference sequence). This CDR3 is 16 amino acids long. Each donor's status was that of a healthy bone marrow donor. A note on this clone: No antigen is known for it.

13 Jbeta primers and 60 Vbeta primers were used for the PCR. The protocol was immunoSEQ multiplex PCR, while the TCRdb copy is restricted to in-frame clones and leaves out a portion. The sample lists around 170,000 clones, over 80% seen once, with under 1.5% in the top ten. The chain employs TRBV27 and TRBJ2-3; 11 bases are shared with TRBD2. The TCR was taken from a girl aged 10-17 years in good health and CMV-seropositive. The sample consisted of PBMCs. In nucleotides, the CDR3 is TGTGCCAGCAGTCCACGACTAGCGGGAACGGCAGATACGCAGTATTTT. Translating it yields CASSPRLAGTADTQYF.